This T cell receptor (beta chain) comes out of a study of blood T cell repertoires in COVID-19. The data were produced by immunoSEQ multiplex PCR, yet TCRdb's version contains in-frame clones alone and is incomplete. This table has approximately 150,000 clones, about 86% appearing once. Germline CDR1 reads LNHDA; CDR2 reads SQIVND (reference sequence). V shed 10 bases and J shed 5 bases, with 17 bases lying between them. The CDR3 has 13 amino acids. This TCR was sampled from a woman aged 60-75 years with acute or convalescent COVID-19. The rearrangement joins TRBV19 to TRBJ1-1, with D perhaps matching TRBD1 (6 bases). The specimen was peripheral blood. CDR3 bases: TGTGCCACCTTCCGAGGACAGTTTACTGAAGCTTTCTTT. Translation: CATFRGQFTEAFF. Using reference TRBV19 and TRBJ1-1 for the parts outside the CDR3, the full variable domain is DGGITQSPKYLFRKEGQNVTLSCEQNLNHDAMYWYRQDPGQGLRLIYYSQIVNDFQKGDIAEGYSVSREKKESFPLTVTSAQKNPTAFYLCATFRGQFTEAFFGQGTRLTVV.